This T cell receptor (beta chain) was sequenced for a study of lymphopenia after photon versus proton radiotherapy. General study results and limits: Relative stability marked proton patients; photon patients lost diversity and naive cells.

Method: immunoSEQ multiplex PCR; TCRdb's copy keeps in-frame clones and lacks some. Of 40,000 to 45,000 clones listed, around 86% were seen once; the top ten hold roughly 25%. This clone was seen more than once but under ten times. The antigen is undetermined. Trimming cost V 6 bases and J 6 bases; bases outside gene matches: 9. The CDR3 has 16 amino acids. CDR1 is LNHDA, CDR2 SQIVND, per germline (reference sequence). This sequence originates from a woman aged 70-85 years with pancreatic cancer. This chain joins TRBV19 and TRBJ2-1; 12 positions agree with TRBD2. Sequences were derived from peripheral blood, sampled from a patient treated with proton-based radiotherapy. The CDR3 spells CASRTSGSEVINEQFF. The CDR3 bases are TGTGCCAGTAGGACTAGCGGGAGTGAGGTGATCAATGAGCAGTTCTTC.